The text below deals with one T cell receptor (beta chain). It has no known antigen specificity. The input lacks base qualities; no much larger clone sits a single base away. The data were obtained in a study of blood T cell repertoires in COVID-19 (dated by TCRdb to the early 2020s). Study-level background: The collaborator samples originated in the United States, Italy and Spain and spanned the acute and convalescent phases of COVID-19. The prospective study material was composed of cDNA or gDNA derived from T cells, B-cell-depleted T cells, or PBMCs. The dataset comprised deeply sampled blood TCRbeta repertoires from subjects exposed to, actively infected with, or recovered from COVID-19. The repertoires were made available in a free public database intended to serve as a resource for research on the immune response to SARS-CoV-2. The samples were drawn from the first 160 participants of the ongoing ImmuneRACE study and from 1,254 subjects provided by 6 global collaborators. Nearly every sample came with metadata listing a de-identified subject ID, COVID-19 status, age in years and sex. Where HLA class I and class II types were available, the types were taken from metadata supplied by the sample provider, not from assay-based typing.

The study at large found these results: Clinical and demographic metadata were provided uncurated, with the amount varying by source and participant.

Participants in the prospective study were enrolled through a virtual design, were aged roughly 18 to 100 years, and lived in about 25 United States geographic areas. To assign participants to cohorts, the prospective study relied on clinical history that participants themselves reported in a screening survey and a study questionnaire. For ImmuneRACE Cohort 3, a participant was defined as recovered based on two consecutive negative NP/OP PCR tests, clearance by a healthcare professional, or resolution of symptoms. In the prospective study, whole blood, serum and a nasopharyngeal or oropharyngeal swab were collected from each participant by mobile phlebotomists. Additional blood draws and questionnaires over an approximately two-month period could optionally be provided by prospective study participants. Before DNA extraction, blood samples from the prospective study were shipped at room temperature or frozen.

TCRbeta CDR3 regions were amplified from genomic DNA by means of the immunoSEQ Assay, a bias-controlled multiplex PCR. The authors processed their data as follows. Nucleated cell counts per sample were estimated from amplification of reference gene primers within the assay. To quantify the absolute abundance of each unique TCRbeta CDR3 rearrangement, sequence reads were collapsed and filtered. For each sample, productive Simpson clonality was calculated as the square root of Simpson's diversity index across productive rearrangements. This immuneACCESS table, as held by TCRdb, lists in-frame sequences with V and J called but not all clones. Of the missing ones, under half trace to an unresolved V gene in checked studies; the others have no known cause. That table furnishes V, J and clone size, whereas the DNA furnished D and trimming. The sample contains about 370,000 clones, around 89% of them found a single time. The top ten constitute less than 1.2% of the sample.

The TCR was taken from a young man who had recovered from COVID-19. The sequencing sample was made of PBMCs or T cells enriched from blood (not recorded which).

The CDR3 reads CASSRIAGATDTQYF. The nucleotide sequence is given as TGTGCCAGCTCACGGATAGCGGGAGCCACAGATACGCAGTATTTT. The chain uses TRBV18 and TRBJ2-3, and 9 junctional nucleotides match TRBD2. From cysteine to phenylalanine, the CDR3 is 15 amino acids long. The sequence is cut down to CDR3 DNA, 45 bases in frame from base 1. The CDR1 and CDR2 encoded by the germline V gene are KGHSH and LQKENI. The germline V and J ends show losses of 4 bases and 2 bases respectively, and no gene match explains 4 bases of the junction.